These 14 T cell receptor beta chains were all obtained from the same sample, sequenced in a study of cytomegalovirus exposure and HLA in healthy donors. PCR amplification relied on 60 Vbeta primers (plus 13 Jbeta primers). Some clones are missing from TCRdb's copy, which holds only in-frame ones; the method was immunoSEQ multiplex PCR. This table has about 73,000 clones, about 81% appearing once. Sequenced material: PBMCs. These receptors were taken from a man in his 70s in good health and CMV-seronegative.

V and J are TRBV5-4 and TRBJ2-5, with 8 bases that match TRBD2. There are 14 residues in the CDR3. V lost 7 bases and J lost 5; bases outside the gene matches: 10. The germline CDR1 and CDR2 sequences are SGHNT and YYREEE (reference sequence). Here the CDR3 reads CASRGAGAGETQYF. For the CDR3, the DNA is TGTGCCAGCCGAGGAGCGGGGGCTGGGGAGACCCAGTACTTC. Full variable domain (outside the CDR3, taken from reference TRBV5-4 and TRBJ2-5): ETGVTQSPTHLIKTRGQQVTLRCSSQSGHNTVSWYQQALGQGPQFIFQYYREEENGRGNFPPRFSGLQFPNYSSELNVNALELDDSALYLCASRGAGAGETQYFGPGTRLLVL.

This chain connects TRBV6-5 to TRBJ2-5; 13 nucleotides line up with TRBD2. Germline V gives CDR1 MNHEY, CDR2 SVGAGI. The CDR3 totals 15 residues. V lost 8 bases and J lost 4; bases outside the gene matches: 7. CDR3 nucleotide sequence: TGTGCCAGCGCCTTGGGGACTAGCGGGGCAGAGACCCAGTACTTC. Protein: CASALGTSGAETQYF.

The J gene is TRBJ2-5, the V gene TRBV6-1, with 12 positions matching TRBD2. V trimming: 3 bases; J trimming: 3 bases; junction bases outside the gene matches: 5. The CDR3 is 16 residues long. Looked up from germline, CDR1 is MNHNS and CDR2 is SASEGT. CDR3 sequence reads: CASSDPLAGGKETQYF. The CDR3 DNA follows: TGTGCCAGCAGTGACCCGCTAGCGGGGGGGAAAGAGACCCAGTACTTC.

This chain joins TRBV27 and TRBJ2-7; 7 bases match TRBD1. The CDR3 sequence is 15 residues long. Germline loops: CDR1 MNHEY, CDR2 SMNVEV (reference sequence). V shed 5 bases and J 2 bases; nucleotides not matched to a gene: 9. DNA for the CDR3: TGTGCCAGCAGTCGACCGGGACAGTCTACCTACGAGCAGTACTTC. Translated: CASSRPGQSTYEQYF.

The chain carries TRBV5-1 and TRBJ2-5; D unresolved. The last part of the DNA fits TRBJ2-7 better; the J call may be wrong. The V gene's germline CDR1 is SGHRS and CDR2 YFSETQ. The CDR3 runs 13 residues. The DNA for the CDR3 is TGCGCCAGCAGCTTGGAACTGAACTACGAGCAGTACTTC. Its protein is CASSLELNYEQYF.

CDR3 DNA: TGTGCCAGCCGGGACCCGGGACAGGGGGCCGACGAGCAGTACTTC. Its translation is CASRDPGQGADEQYF. The rearrangement joins TRBV19 to TRBJ2-7; 12 bases map to TRBD1. V was pared by 9 bases and J by 5 bases, with 11 bases of the junction left unmatched. Germline V gene lookup returns CDR1 LNHDA and CDR2 SQIVND (reference sequence). The length of the CDR3 is 15 residues.

The chain joins TRBV7-9 to TRBJ2-7; 8 nucleotides match TRBD1. With V trimmed by 6 bases and J by 0 bases, 7 bases remained unmatched. Per germline, CDR1 SEHNR and CDR2 FQNEAQ (reference sequence). The CDR3 contains 15 residues. CDR3 loop: CASSRPGTGSYEQYF. The CDR3 bases are TGTGCCAGCAGTCGGCCCGGGACAGGCTCCTACGAGCAGTACTTC.

The genes are TRBV29-1 and TRBJ2-3, with D possibly TRBD1 on 5 matching bases. This CDR3 is 11 amino acids long. The germline V gene has CDR1 SQVTM and CDR2 ANQGSEA. Trimming removed 7 bases at V and 6 bases at J, with 11 bases between. CDR3 nucleotides: TGCAGCGCCCAGCAGGGTGATACGCAGTATTTT. Translating gives CSAQQGDTQYF.

This clone was detected a few times. For the CDR3, the DNA is TGTGCCAGCAGTGACACTAGCGGCTCCTACGAGCAGTACTTC. Its protein is CASSDTSGSYEQYF. The chain is built from TRBV2 and TRBJ2-7; TRBD2 aligns across 8 bases. Germline V gene sequence: CDR1 SNHLY, CDR2 FYNNEI. Germline trimming cut 3 bases from V and 0 bases from J; bases unmatched to any gene: 1. The CDR3 runs 14 residues.

The chain links TRBV5-1 to TRBJ2-3, with a weak D call TRBD1 (5 bases). Germline CDR1 and CDR2: SGHRS and YFSETQ. The V end lost 5 bases, the J end lost 2 bases, and 12 bases lay between the germline ends. The CDR3 is made up of 14 amino acids. The CDR3 sequence is CASRSDSYTDTQYF. The CDR3 coding sequence is TGCGCCAGCAGAAGTGACAGCTACACAGATACGCAGTATTTT.

V usage is TRBV7-9 and J usage is TRBJ1-5, with D unclear. V was clipped by 2 bases and J by 4 bases, with 12 bases between them. The CDR3 sequence is 15 residues long. The germline CDR1 and CDR2 sequences are SEHNR and FQNEAQ (reference sequence). Written as DNA, the CDR3 is TGTGCCAGCAGCTTAAGCGGGGTCGGTAATCAGCCCCAGCATTTT. Its protein is CASSLSGVGNQPQHF.

This clone was picked up one time. The V call is TRBV6-5, the J call TRBJ1-6; D is undetermined. Trimming took off 3 bases at V and 8 bases at J, with 8 bases between the two ends. The CDR3 spans 13 residues. Germline V lookup: CDR1 MNHEY, CDR2 SVGAGI. DNA for the CDR3: TGTGCCAGCAGTTATGAGGCGGATTCACCCCTCCACTTT. It translates to CASSYEADSPLHF.

The rearrangement joins TRBV10-3 to TRBJ2-3; a possible D gene is TRBD2 (5 bases). Per germline, CDR1 ENHRY and CDR2 SYGVKD. V gave up 4 bases and J gave up 0 bases, with 8 bases separating them. The CDR3 has 14 amino acids. The chain's CDR3 is CAISGERSTDTQYF. CDR3 DNA: TGTGCCATCAGTGGGGAGAGGAGCACAGATACGCAGTATTTT.

The V and J genes are TRBV2 and TRBJ2-4, with D possibly matching TRBD1 (7 bases). Germline-derived CDR1 and CDR2 are SNHLY and FYNNEI. V dropped 1 base and J dropped 0 bases, with 10 bases sitting between them. The CDR3 contains 16 residues. CDR3 amino acids: CASSEDRGLAKNIQYF. CDR3 DNA: TGTGCCAGCAGTGAAGACAGGGGACTAGCCAAAAACATTCAGTACTTC.